These 6 T cell receptor beta chains were all obtained from the same sample, sequenced in a study of T cell repertoires in cytomegalovirus infection. TCRdb used MiXCR to reprocess the reads, holding one entry per CDR3 protein. The repertoire has 150,000 to 200,000 distinct CDR3 sequences, about a sixth of them found once; the top ten carry 25%. The sample comprised CD8+ T cells from PBMCs. Receptors originate from a human donor in good health (CMV status not recorded). Some clones in this sample may be carry-over from other donors' samples.

This clonotype came up a few times. This chain links TRBV7-6 with TRBJ2-1, with D possibly called TRBD1 or TRBD2 (6 bases each). The CDR3 extends over 15 amino acids. Germline CDR1 SGHVS, CDR2 FNYEAQ. Between the trimmed V and J ends, which lost 8 bases and 4 bases, there was a span of 18 bases. CDR3 DNA: TGTGCCAGCTCTTCTCGGGGGCAAACTTACAATGAGCAGTTCTTC. This codes for CASSSRGQTYNEQFF.

Worth noting for this clonotype: The conserved closing phenylalanine or tryptophan is absent in this CDR3, likely reflecting a read error. The chain joins TRBV7-1 to TRBJ2-5; the match to TRBD1 covers 7 bases. TRBV7-1 is reported as an ORF; its role is uncertain. CDR3 length: 15 residues. After removal of 3 bases from V and 2 bases from J, the junction contained 6 bases not matched to a gene. The DNA for the CDR3 is TGTGCCAGCAGCTCCACCGGGACAGAGCAAGAGACCCAGTACTAC. Amino acid sequence: CASSSTGTEQETQYY.

A few counts support this clonotype. The chain links TRBV9 to TRBJ2-3, with 14 bases lining up with TRBD2. In germline, CDR1 is SGDLS, CDR2 YYNGEE. The CDR3 contains 18 residues. The ends lost 2 bases at V and 1 base at J; junction bases unmatched: 6. Written as DNA, the CDR3 is TGTGCCAGCAGCGTCTCCGGGACTAGCGGGGGAGGCACAGATACGCAGTATTTT. Protein: CASSVSGTSGGGTDTQYF.

The CDR3 DNA reads as TGTGCCAGTAGTATCCGGACTAGGTCACCCGTTCGGGGGGACGAGCAGTACTTC. This gives the protein CASSIRTRSPVRGDEQYF. This chain uses TRBV19 with TRBJ2-7; 7 nucleotides match TRBD2. Germline V lookup: CDR1 LNHDA, CDR2 SQIVND (reference sequence). V trimming: 3 bases; J trimming: 5 bases; junction bases outside the gene matches: 19. This CDR3 contains 18 residues.

This clonotype was detected a few times. This chain links TRBV5-1 with TRBJ2-4; 7 nucleotides align to TRBD1. The V and J ends lost 0 bases and 1 base, in that order; junction bases with no gene match: 4. Germline V CDR1 and CDR2: SGHRS, YFSETQ. This CDR3 is 16 amino acids long. The DNA for the CDR3 is TGCGCCAGCAGCTTGGCCACACAGGGGGCCAAAAACATTCAGTACTTC. Protein: CASSLATQGAKNIQYF.

The CDR3 loop reads CASSLSGESYEQYF. Here the CDR3 DNA reads TGTGCCAGCAGCCTGTCGGGGGAATCCTACGAGCAGTACTTC. The chain carries TRBV7-9 and TRBJ2-7; perhaps TRBD2 as D (6 bases). V was pared by 5 bases and J by 1 base, with 12 bases between. Germline values: CDR1 SEHNR, CDR2 FQNEAQ (reference sequence). The CDR3 is 14 residues long. The complete variable domain, with remaining parts taken from reference TRBV7-9 and TRBJ2-7, reads DTGVSQNPRHKITKRGQNVTFRCDPISEHNRLYWYRQTLGQGPEFLTYFQNEAQLEKSRLLSDRFSAERPKGSFSTLEIQRTEQGDSAMYLCASSLSGESYEQYFGPGTRLTVT.